The clone carrying this T cell receptor (beta chain) was observed many times. Its antigen is not known. Included hyperthyroidism patients were aged 18 to 65 and newly diagnosed (under 2 months' duration). The authors isolated PBMCs from 8 to 10 ml of fresh peripheral blood. This entry is derived from a study of Graves' ophthalmopathy and Graves' hyperthyroidism. Broader study findings: Clonotypes were expanded in thyroid at above 0.001 frequency, and most also appeared in blood.

The authors amplified TCR beta CDR3 regions from RNA transcripts. Second-round multiplex PCR followed a first-round RT-PCR using HTBI primers. TCRdb reprocessed the multiplex PCR reads via MiXCR and lists one record per CDR3 protein. The profile shows under 800,000 distinct CDR3 sequences, 20% to 25% of them singletons. Per the germline V gene, CDR1 is SQVTM and CDR2 is ANQGSEA. V gave up 5 bases and J gave up 0 bases, with 14 bases separating them. The CDR3 runs 14 residues. The chain uses TRBV29-1 and TRBJ2-7; D tentatively reads TRBD1 or TRBD2 (6 bases each). What was sequenced was peripheral blood. This TCR derives from a woman aged 18-29 years with stable Graves' hyperthyroidism. Some clones in this sample may be carry-over from other donors' samples. The CDR3 coding sequence is TGCAGCGTTCTTTCGGGGGCTAGCTCCTACGAGCAGTACTTC. Translated, it gives CSVLSGASSYEQYF.